This T cell receptor beta chain is drawn from a study of regulatory T cells in long-lasting Graves disease (dated by TCRdb to the early 2020s). Study-wide context: Patients with newly diagnosed Graves' disease had been on antithyroid drugs for under 3 months. This study used TCR sequencing and RNA sequencing of peripheral blood to compare persistent Graves' disease patients against newly diagnosed Graves' disease patients. The study took place in China and was registered as a clinical trial. A total of roughly 35 samples were covered by TCR sequencing, comprising some 13 persistent and 20 or so newly diagnosed Graves' disease patients.

The full study reports these points: Because the primary lesion, thyroid tissue, could not be accessed, the study looked at peripheral blood alone. Preferential use of TRBV28, TRBJ1-2 and TRBJ2-5 was observed in persistent disease, whereas TRBV20-1 and TRBJ2-1 were favored in newly diagnosed disease. A larger number of public clonotypes was shared among persistent patients (approximately 3,000) than among newly diagnosed patients (approximately 930). Compared with newly diagnosed patients, patients with persistent Graves' disease had lower TCR Shannon entropy and fewer highly expanded clones, which suggests clonal expansion. Only the TCR beta chain was sequenced and analyzed. As a limitation, the authors acknowledged that the small sample size may reduce accuracy.

This clonotype has ten or more counts. The antigen it binds to is not known. Base qualities are not provided; no much larger clone lies one nucleotide away. V sheds 5 bases and J sheds 7 bases, leaving 14 bases between their ends. CDR3 length: 14 amino acids, cysteine to phenylalanine. Only CDR3 DNA remains: 42 bases, in frame from the first base. The library was generated by multiplex PCR. The run used an Illumina HiSeq 4000. CDR3 regions were amplified by Arm-PCR with iRepertoire HTBI primers to construct TCR beta libraries. Gel purification was performed on PCR products prior to sequencing. The source study handled its data this way. Across samples, around 58 TRBV and roughly 15 TRBJ segments were identified and used for gene usage analysis of CDR3 amino acid clonotypes. COPE and FqMerger were used to merge the filtered high-quality paired reads into contigs. BLAST was used to align contigs to IMGT TRBV, TRBD and TRBJ reference genes, and CDR3 was defined according to IMGT. Clonotypes above 0.1% frequency were classified as highly expanded clones. Shannon entropy served as the measure of repertoire diversity, while the Gini coefficient captured V-J evenness. Clonotypes shared by more than one individual were considered public. Through fastp at Q25 and MiXCR, TCRdb rebuilt clones from the public reads, retaining in-frame beta chains. Each entry merges the rows of one CDR3 protein and shows their most common DNA and genes. The V and J calls and clone size come from TCRdb's table, not from the authors' own analysis. The sample table records about 430,000 distinct CDR3 sequences; 15% of these occur just once. The ten most abundant clones make up about 8.3% of the sample.

The label giving this sample's time point can be read as: newly diagnosed GD, antithyroid drugs for less than 3 months. RNA was extracted from PBMCs in TRIzol for both TCR sequencing and RNA sequencing. Graves' disease was diagnosed according to American Thyroid Association guidelines. The patients came from an endocrinology department in Xi'an, China. Each patient gave about 10 milliliters of peripheral blood, collected in an EDTA anticoagulant tube. PBMCs were isolated by Ficoll Paque Plus density gradient separation without further T cell sorting. RNA quality was checked with an Agilent 2100 Bioanalyzer and agarose gel, and concentration with a NanoDrop 2000. These sequences were also reported in another study, on T cells in Graves' hyperthyroidism and ophthalmopathy. As that second paper reports: Stable Graves' hyperthyroidism was defined as the absence of progression to ophthalmopathy over 18 months of follow-up. The hyperthyroidism patients were between 18 and 65 years old and newly diagnosed, with a disease duration of less than 2 months. Patients with uncontrolled infections, other autoimmune diseases, pregnancy or lactation were excluded. Diagnoses were established on the basis of clinical symptoms, serum thyroxine and TRAb, thyroid ultrasound, and orbital computed tomography. The TCR CDR3 was subjected to a first round of RT-PCR using the HTBI primer set and the Qiagen OneStep RT-PCR kit. Most expanded thyroid clonotypes (frequency above 0.001) were also found in blood, which suggests that blood repertoires may mirror thyroid immune responses. A 13 V-J signature model separated ophthalmopathy from stable hyperthyroidism, with about 90% sensitivity and just under 84% specificity in cross-validation and 80%/75% in testing. In validation, the model predicted progression to ophthalmopathy with approximately 71% sensitivity and less than 80% specificity, a median of around six months before onset. To identify distinguishing TCR V-J signatures, a discovery cohort of some 99 patients was used, comprising 40 to 45 with Graves' ophthalmopathy and 55 to 65 with stable Graves' hyperthyroidism. Prospective prediction of ophthalmopathy was tested in an independent validation cohort of some 19 hyperthyroidism patients and 17 patients who later progressed to ophthalmopathy. The approximately 90 discovery patients were divided at random into training and test sets in a 7:3 ratio. In addition, the study compared T-cell repertoires in thyroid tissue and in blood from about 6 Graves' hyperthyroidism patients. Following sampling, methimazole starting at 30 mg daily was given to hyperthyroidism patients, and high-dose intravenous methylprednisolone was given to ophthalmopathy patients. Libraries were constructed in a second round of multiplex PCR, after which size selection and purification were carried out. The libraries were sequenced on an Illumina HiSeq2000 using paired-end 100 bp reads. SOAPnuke was used to process the raw data, throwing out any read that contained adapters or uncalled bases, had a mean Phred below 15, or lacked an exact constant-primer or identifier match. COPE v1.2.5 was used to merge the high-quality paired reads, and each unique nucleotide sequence was defined as a clonotype. MiTCR v1.1 was used to align the clonotypes against IMGT TRBV, TRBD and TRBJ reference segments. The analysis was restricted to V-J combinations with a frequency above 0.0001, which together covered 99.2% of the repertoires. A TCS score was defined as the ratio between F50 (clonal expansion) and ExV (chaos), using BLOSUM62-based TCRdist between CDR3 peptides within each V-J. Welch's t-statistics and random forest reduced several hundred V-J features to 10 to 15, which were used in a naive Bayes classifier (R e1071). Sample size was not statistically predetermined, and blinding of investigators to group allocation was not performed. TCR Vbeta CDR3 sequencing of 120 to 150 peripheral blood samples (roughly 43 ophthalmopathy, around 80 hyperthyroidism and roughly 17 progressor patients) is reported in the paper.

Source: peripheral blood mononuclear cells (PBMCs), taken at new diagnosis, from a patient treated with antithyroid drugs. The receptor's source is a woman between 35 and 50 years old with Graves disease. Donor details come from another sample of the same person, matched by shared clones. The rearrangement joined TRBV12-3 or TRBV12-4 to TRBJ1-4; a tentative D match to TRBD1 spans 5 bases. The nucleotide sequence reads TGTGCCAGCAGTACCGGGACGGGAGGTGAAAAACTGTTTTTT. Translated, it gives CASSTGTGGEKLFF.